These T cell receptor beta chains were read from a single sample in a study of T cell repertoires in cytomegalovirus infection. MiXCR was run by TCRdb on the reads, yielding one entry per CDR3 protein. This sample has hundreds of thousands of distinct CDR3 sequences, with roughly 15% found just once. Input material: PBMCs. These receptors were taken from a human donor in good health (CMV status not recorded). Some clones in this sample may be carry-over from other donors' samples. The CDR3 runs from the conserved cysteine through the conserved F or W. D genes are given only for firm matches. A clone size is listed for some rows: how often the clone was seen (once, few, many), or a class if it is expanded.

d_call	v_call	j_call	clone_size	cdr3_length	cdr3_aa	cdr3_nt
NA	TRBV28	TRBJ1-5	NA	11	CASSQTGRQHF	TGTGCCAGCAGTCAAACAGGGCGCCAGCATTTT
TRBD1	TRBV12-3/TRBV12-4	TRBJ1-2	NA	15	CASNPGTGANYGYTF	TGTGCCAGCAACCCAGGGACAGGAGCTAACTATGGCTACACCTTC
NA	TRBV12-3/TRBV12-4	TRBJ2-7	many	14	CASSLGGFSYEQYF	TGTGCCAGCAGTTTAGGCGGTTTCTCCTACGAGCAGTACTTC
NA	TRBV7-2	TRBJ1-5	many	13	CASSYNLIQPQHF	TGTGCCAGCAGCTATAATCTTATTCAGCCCCAGCATTTT
NA	TRBV14	TRBJ1-4	NA	17	CASSQDLPTATNEKLFF	TGTGCCAGCAGCCAAGATCTCCCAACTGCAACTAATGAAAAACTGTTTTTT
NA	TRBV7-3	TRBJ2-2	many	16	CASSPPGGRTTGELFF	TGTGCCAGCAGCCCCCCTGGGGGCCGCACGACCGGGGAGCTGTTTTTT
TRBD1	TRBV28	TRBJ1-1	NA	15	CASSLTGEYNTEAFF	TGTGCCAGCAGTTTAACAGGGGAGTATAACACTGAAGCTTTCTTT
TRBD2	TRBV7-3	TRBJ2-1	many	15	CASSSARGTYNEQFF	TGTGCCAGCAGCTCGGCGCGGGGGACCTACAATGAGCAGTTCTTC
NA	TRBV7-2	TRBJ2-7	few	15	CASSLGVAGYYEQYF	TGTGCCAGCAGCCTAGGGGTGGCGGGGTATTACGAGCAGTACTTC
NA	TRBV12-3/TRBV12-4	TRBJ2-2	few	15	CASSLVRGNTGELFF	TGTGCCAGCAGTTTGGTTAGGGGCAACACCGGGGAGCTGTTTTTT
TRBD1	TRBV2	TRBJ1-5	NA	14	CASRDRGPDQPQHF	TGTGCCAGCAGGGACAGGGGGCCAGATCAGCCCCAGCATTTT
NA	TRBV5-1	TRBJ1-1	few	14	CASSVFLTNTEAFF	TGCGCCAGCAGCGTCTTTCTAACGAACACTGAAGCTTTCTTT
TRBD2	TRBV5-6	TRBJ2-2	NA	15	CASSWTSGGPPELFF	TGTGCCAGCAGCTGGACTAGCGGGGGGCCCCCGGAGCTGTTTTTT
NA	TRBV20-1	TRBJ1-6	few	13	CSAPRDFNSPLHF	TGCAGTGCTCCCCGGGACTTCAATTCACCCCTCCACTTT
NA	TRBV25-1	TRBJ2-1	many	12	CASLASYNEQFF	TGTGCCAGCCTAGCTTCCTACAATGAGCAGTTCTTC
TRBD2	TRBV7-2	TRBJ2-5	medium-sized	15	CASSPQRGGQETQYF	TGTGCCAGCAGCCCCCAGCGGGGAGGCCAAGAGACCCAGTACTTC
NA	TRBV2	TRBJ2-5	NA	13	CASSYDNRETQYF	TGTGCCAGCAGCTACGATAACCGGGAGACCCAGTACTTC
NA	TRBV28	TRBJ2-4	few	14	CASAGSADGNIQYF	TGTGCCAGCGCAGGGAGCGCAGATGGAAACATTCAGTACTTC
TRBD2	TRBV4-3	TRBJ2-1	many	15	CASSRVAGGDNEQFF	TGCGCCAGCAGCCGAGTAGCGGGGGGGGACAATGAGCAGTTCTTC
TRBD1	TRBV6-2/TRBV6-3	TRBJ2-6	NA	18	CASSYRDRGLGGANVLTF	TGTGCCAGCAGTTACCGGGACAGGGGCCTGGGGGGGGCCAACGTCCTGACTTTC